Listed below are T cell receptor beta chains from one sample, sequenced in a study of cytotoxic CD8 clonotypes in ibrutinib-treated CLL. Sequenced by immunoSEQ multiplex PCR; TCRdb stores in-frame clones only, minus some. Of 65,000 to 85,000 clones detected, less than 90% appear once; the ten largest clones hold about 36%. This specimen was PBMCs, taken after 24 months of ibrutinib treatment. The receptor source for this set is a human donor with chronic lymphocytic leukemia. CDR3s include the opening cysteine and the closing phenylalanine or tryptophan. The order of the fields is clone size, V gene, D gene, J gene, CDR3 DNA, CDR3 protein. A D gene is named only where the DNA matches it firmly. Only some rows state a clone size, as once, few, many or a class for expanded clones.

abundance: -
v_gene: TRBV18
d_gene: -
j_gene: TRBJ2-3
CDR3nt: TGTGCCAGCTCACCACCAGACGGGCTAAGCACAGATACGCAGTATTTT
CDR3aa: CASSPPDGLSTDTQYF

abundance: -
v_gene: TRBV4-1
d_gene: -
j_gene: TRBJ1-5
CDR3nt: TGCGCCAGCAGCCAAGGAACGGTGGGGGCAAGCAATCAGCCCCAGCATTTT
CDR3aa: CASSQGTVGASNQPQHF

abundance: -
v_gene: TRBV19
d_gene: -
j_gene: TRBJ2-7
CDR3nt: TGTGCCAGTAGTATAGATGTCCAGTCCTACGAGCAGTACTTC
CDR3aa: CASSIDVQSYEQYF

abundance: -
v_gene: TRBV5-1
d_gene: -
j_gene: TRBJ2-7
CDR3nt: TGCGCCAGCAGCTTCATGGGGCTACAGGGTTCCTACGAGCAGTACTTC
CDR3aa: CASSFMGLQGSYEQYF

abundance: -
v_gene: TRBV27
d_gene: -
j_gene: TRBJ2-1
CDR3nt: TGTGCCAGCAGTTTAACTAGCCGAACAGACAATGAGCAGTTCTTC
CDR3aa: CASSLTSRTDNEQFF

abundance: -
v_gene: TRBV19
d_gene: -
j_gene: TRBJ2-3
CDR3nt: TGTGCCAGTAAAATGTCTAGCGGCACAGATACGCAGTATTTT
CDR3aa: CASKMSSGTDTQYF

abundance: -
v_gene: TRBV29-1
d_gene: -
j_gene: TRBJ2-3
CDR3nt: TGCAGCGTTGACTGGTCCACAGATACGCAGTATTTT
CDR3aa: CSVDWSTDTQYF

abundance: once
v_gene: TRBV19
d_gene: -
j_gene: TRBJ2-6
CDR3nt: TGTGCCAGTAGTATAGACAGGGCTGGGGCCAACGTCCTGACTTTC
CDR3aa: CASSIDRAGANVLTF

abundance: -
v_gene: TRBV19
d_gene: -
j_gene: TRBJ2-6
CDR3nt: TGTGCCAGTTGCAGGGATGGGGCCAACGTCCTGACTTTC
CDR3aa: CASCRDGANVLTF

abundance: -
v_gene: TRBV15
d_gene: TRBD1
j_gene: TRBJ2-1
CDR3nt: TGTGCCACCAGCAGAACAGACAGGGGAAGAGTCTATGAGCAGTTCTTC
CDR3aa: CATSRTDRGRVYEQFF

abundance: -
v_gene: TRBV12-1
d_gene: -
j_gene: TRBJ2-7
CDR3nt: TGTGCCAGCAGCTCGCGGGACAGGACCTCCTACGAGCAGTACTTC
CDR3aa: CASSSRDRTSYEQYF

abundance: -
v_gene: TRBV28
d_gene: TRBD1
j_gene: TRBJ1-5
CDR3nt: TGTGCCAGCAGTTCGGGACAGGGCTTAAATCAGCCCCAGCATTTT
CDR3aa: CASSSGQGLNQPQHF

abundance: -
v_gene: TRBV7-3
d_gene: -
j_gene: TRBJ2-3
CDR3nt: TGTGCCAGCAGCTTAATTAGTTTAGATACGCAGTATTTT
CDR3aa: CASSLISLDTQYF

abundance: -
v_gene: TRBV28
d_gene: TRBD1
j_gene: TRBJ2-3
CDR3nt: TGTGCCAGCAGTTTCCAAGGACAGGGCACAGATACGCAGTATTTT
CDR3aa: CASSFQGQGTDTQYF

abundance: once
v_gene: TRBV30
d_gene: TRBD2
j_gene: TRBJ2-5
CDR3nt: TGTGCCTGGAGTGGGGGACTAGCGGGAGCGGGGTACCGAGAGACCCAGTACTTC
CDR3aa: CAWSGGLAGAGYRETQYF

abundance: -
v_gene: TRBV7-2
d_gene: -
j_gene: TRBJ1-2
CDR3nt: TGTGCCAGCAGCCCCCGTTCCTGGAGGGATGGCTACACCTTC
CDR3aa: CASSPRSWRDGYTF

abundance: -
v_gene: TRBV18
d_gene: -
j_gene: TRBJ2-7
CDR3nt: TGTGCCAGCTCACCTCAACCGGGACTCGGGTACGAGCAGTACTTC
CDR3aa: CASSPQPGLGYEQYF

abundance: -
v_gene: TRBV7-2
d_gene: TRBD2
j_gene: TRBJ2-3
CDR3nt: TGTGCCAGCAGCTTAGGACTAGCCCCCTCCACAGATACGCAGTATTTT
CDR3aa: CASSLGLAPSTDTQYF

abundance: -
v_gene: TRBV2
d_gene: TRBD1
j_gene: TRBJ2-5
CDR3nt: TGTGCCAGCACCCCTGGACAGGGGTGGGAGACCCAGTACTTC
CDR3aa: CASTPGQGWETQYF

abundance: -
v_gene: TRBV25-1
d_gene: -
j_gene: TRBJ2-5
CDR3nt: TGTGCCAGCAGTGAATGGGCGGGGTACCAAGAGACCCAGTACTTC
CDR3aa: CASSEWAGYQETQYF

abundance: -
v_gene: TRBV6-5
d_gene: -
j_gene: TRBJ2-5
CDR3nt: TGTGCCAGCAGTTACTCCGGGGGCGCAGAGACCCAGTACTTC
CDR3aa: CASSYSGGAETQYF

abundance: -
v_gene: TRBV2
d_gene: TRBD1
j_gene: TRBJ2-1
CDR3nt: TGTGCCAGCAGTGACTTGGGACAGGCGTTCTTC
CDR3aa: CASSDLGQAFF

abundance: -
v_gene: TRBV6-5
d_gene: TRBD2
j_gene: TRBJ2-3
CDR3nt: TGTGCCAGCAGTTACTCGGGCGGGAGTCCTGGAGATACGCAGTATTTT
CDR3aa: CASSYSGGSPGDTQYF

abundance: -
v_gene: TRBV11-3
d_gene: -
j_gene: TRBJ1-4
CDR3nt: TGTGCCAGCAGCTTGGGGACGGCCCTAATCGAAGAAAAACTGTTTTTT
CDR3aa: CASSLGTALIEEKLFF

abundance: -
v_gene: TRBV19
d_gene: TRBD1
j_gene: TRBJ2-2
CDR3nt: TGTGCCAGCCGAGGGAGCGCGGCAGGGGGCAACACCGGGGAGCTGTTTTTT
CDR3aa: CASRGSAAGGNTGELFF

abundance: -
v_gene: TRBV27
d_gene: -
j_gene: TRBJ2-5
CDR3nt: TGTGCCAGCAGTTCCTCCGCGGGGAGTGCAGAGACCCAGTACTTC
CDR3aa: CASSSSAGSAETQYF

abundance: -
v_gene: TRBV30
d_gene: -
j_gene: TRBJ2-2
CDR3nt: TGTGCCTGGATGGGAAGGGTTGACACCGGGGAGCTGTTTTTT
CDR3aa: CAWMGRVDTGELFF

abundance: -
v_gene: TRBV7-8
d_gene: TRBD1
j_gene: TRBJ2-5
CDR3nt: TGTGCCAGCAGCCCCCAACAGGGGGTAGAGACCCAGTACTTC
CDR3aa: CASSPQQGVETQYF

abundance: -
v_gene: TRBV7-2
d_gene: TRBD2
j_gene: TRBJ2-1
CDR3nt: TGTGCCAGCAGCTTAGCAGCGGGACGAATTGAAAATGAGCAGTTCTTC
CDR3aa: CASSLAAGRIENEQFF

abundance: -
v_gene: TRBV11-2
d_gene: -
j_gene: TRBJ2-2
CDR3nt: TGTGCCAGCAGCTTAGATCGCGGCAGGGCCGGGGAGCTGTTTTTT
CDR3aa: CASSLDRGRAGELFF

abundance: -
v_gene: TRBV7-3
d_gene: -
j_gene: TRBJ2-1
CDR3nt: TGTGCCAGCAGCTTATTCGGCAAATCAGAGCAGTTCTTC
CDR3aa: CASSLFGKSEQFF

abundance: -
v_gene: TRBV6-6
d_gene: TRBD1
j_gene: TRBJ2-7
CDR3nt: TGTGCCAGCAGAAAGGACAGGGTGGGCGAGCAGTACTTC
CDR3aa: CASRKDRVGEQYF

abundance: -
v_gene: TRBV21-1
d_gene: -
j_gene: TRBJ2-1
CDR3nt: TGTGCCAGCAGCACCCGGGACAGGGTAAAACTAGCGGGACCCAATGAGCAGTTCTTC
CDR3aa: CASSTRDRVKLAGPNEQFF

abundance: -
v_gene: TRBV19
d_gene: TRBD1
j_gene: TRBJ2-1
CDR3nt: TGTGCCAGTAGTATAGAGGCAGGGGGCTCCTACAATGAGCAGTTCTTC
CDR3aa: CASSIEAGGSYNEQFF

abundance: -
v_gene: TRBV5-1
d_gene: TRBD1
j_gene: TRBJ2-2
CDR3nt: TGCGCCAGCAGCTCGGGGACAGGGGGACCAAACACCGGGGAGCTGTTTTTT
CDR3aa: CASSSGTGGPNTGELFF

abundance: -
v_gene: TRBV30
d_gene: TRBD1
j_gene: TRBJ1-5
CDR3nt: TGTGCCTGGAGGGGACAGGGGAGCAATCAGCCCCAGCATTTT
CDR3aa: CAWRGQGSNQPQHF

abundance: -
v_gene: TRBV5-1
d_gene: -
j_gene: TRBJ2-5
CDR3nt: TGCGCCAGCAGCCGCGCGGGGGCGACTCAAGAGACCCAGTACTTC
CDR3aa: CASSRAGATQETQYF

abundance: -
v_gene: TRBV13
d_gene: -
j_gene: TRBJ2-3
CDR3nt: TGTGCCAGCAGCAGTTATAAGAGGACCGACGGGAGATCCTTCGATACGCAGTATTTT
CDR3aa: CASSSYKRTDGRSFDTQYF

abundance: once
v_gene: TRBV6-6
d_gene: -
j_gene: TRBJ2-7
CDR3nt: TGTGCCAGCAGTCAAAATACAGGGAGCTACGAGCAGTACTTC
CDR3aa: CASSQNTGSYEQYF

abundance: -
v_gene: TRBV10-2
d_gene: TRBD2
j_gene: TRBJ2-1
CDR3nt: TGCGCCAGTCGGCCACCCCTAGCGGGGTATGAGCAGTTCTTC
CDR3aa: CASRPPLAGYEQFF

abundance: -
v_gene: TRBV4-2
d_gene: -
j_gene: TRBJ1-5
CDR3nt: TGTGCCAGCAGCCAAGACGGGCGCCAGCCCCAGCATTTT
CDR3aa: CASSQDGRQPQHF

abundance: -
v_gene: TRBV10-1
d_gene: TRBD1
j_gene: TRBJ2-1
CDR3nt: TGCGCCAGCAGTGAGTCAAGGGACAGGGGGTCATACAATGAGCAGTTCTTC
CDR3aa: CASSESRDRGSYNEQFF

abundance: -
v_gene: TRBV27
d_gene: -
j_gene: TRBJ2-2
CDR3nt: TGTGCCAGCAGTTTTGTCGGGATAGGCACCGGGGAGCTGTTTTTT
CDR3aa: CASSFVGIGTGELFF